This TCR beta chain is drawn from a study of technical replicates of blood from several donors. Trimming left V 6 bases short and J 13 bases short, with 18 bases between. CDR1 and CDR2 (germline): WNHNN, SYGVQD (reference sequence). CDR3 size: 12 residues. This clone was observed a handful of times. The table came from immunoSEQ multiplex PCR; TCRdb's copy has only in-frame clones and leaves some out. The table shows some 84,000 clones, with about 91% occurring only once. The rearrangement links TRBV10-1 to TRBJ1-1, with D tentatively TRBD1 (5 bases). Specimen: T cells isolated from PBMCs. The receptor comes from a human donor in good health. The CDR3 DNA sequence: TGCGCCAGCAGCAAAAGGGGCCAGGCGGTTTTCTTT. Its protein product is CASSKRGQAVFF.